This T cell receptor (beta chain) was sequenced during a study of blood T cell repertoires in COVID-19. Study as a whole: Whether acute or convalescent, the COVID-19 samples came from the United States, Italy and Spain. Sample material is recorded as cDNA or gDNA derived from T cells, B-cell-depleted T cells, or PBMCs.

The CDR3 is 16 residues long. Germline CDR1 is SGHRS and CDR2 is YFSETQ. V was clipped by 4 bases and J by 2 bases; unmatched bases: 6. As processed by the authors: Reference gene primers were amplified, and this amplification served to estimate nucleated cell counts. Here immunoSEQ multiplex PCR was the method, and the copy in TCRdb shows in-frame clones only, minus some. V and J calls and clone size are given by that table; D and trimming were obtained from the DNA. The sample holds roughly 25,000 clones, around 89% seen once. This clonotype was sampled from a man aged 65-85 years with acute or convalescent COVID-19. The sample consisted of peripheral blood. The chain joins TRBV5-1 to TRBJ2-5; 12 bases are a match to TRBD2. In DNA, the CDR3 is TGCGCCAGCAGCCTGGGACTAGCGGGTAGGCAAGAGACCCAGTACTTC. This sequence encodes CASSLGLAGRQETQYF.